The 10 T cell receptor beta chains presented below share a single source sample, sequenced in a study of response to subunit inactivated influenza vaccine (dated by TCRdb to 2016 to 2018). To prepare the library, RT-PCR was applied. Sequencing used an Illumina HiSeq 2500. TCRdb redid the processing of the public reads, applying fastp at Q25 and MiXCR, and retained in-frame beta chains. All rows with the same CDR3 protein become a single entry with the most common DNA and genes. The sample has hundreds of thousands of distinct CDR3 sequences on record, 12% of them singletons. The top ten clonotypes cover roughly 10% of the sample. The source was PBMCs from blood, collected on the day of vaccination. Every receptor here comes from a man aged 45-65 years who received an inactivated influenza vaccine. Donor details come from another sample of the same person, matched by shared clones.

This clonotype was seen a handful of times. V gene TRBV15 combines with J gene TRBJ1-1, with 7 bases fitting TRBD1. This CDR3 is built from 14 residues. V gave up 4 bases and J gave up 5 bases; unmatched junction bases: 7. The germline V gene has CDR1 LNHNV and CDR2 YYDKDF (reference sequence). Written as DNA, the CDR3 is TGTGCCACCAGCATAAATAAGGGGGCGACTGAAGCTTTCTTT. Residues: CATSINKGATEAFF.

Only a few counts were recorded for this clonotype. The J gene is TRBJ2-1, the V gene TRBV27; 11 bases are shared with TRBD2. Germline CDR1 is MNHEY and CDR2 is SMNVEV (reference sequence). V shed 4 bases, J shed 6 bases, and the junction held 8 bases outside the gene matches. The CDR3 consists of 16 residues. The CDR3 coding sequence is TGTGCCAGCAGTTCATTCCTGACTAGCGGGGCCAATGAGCAGTTCTTC. As protein: CASSSFLTSGANEQFF.

This clonotype was observed a handful of times. The rearrangement uses TRBV4-2 and TRBJ2-7; no definite D call. The CDR3 consists of 15 residues. Trimming stripped 0 bases from V and 0 bases from J, with 9 bases between. CDR1 and CDR2 (germline): LGHNA, YNFKEQ. The CDR3 sequence is CASSQEPDPSYEQYF. The DNA of the CDR3 is TGTGCCAGCAGCCAAGAACCCGACCCCTCCTACGAGCAGTACTTC.

This clonotype appeared a few times. The chain combines TRBV5-1 with TRBJ1-1, with a weak D call TRBD1 (6 bases). Germline CDR1 reads SGHRS; CDR2 reads YFSETQ. The CDR3 consists of 13 residues. Trimming took 5 bases from V and 5 from J, leaving 13 bases between them. CDR3 loop: CASRGTRDTEAFF. The CDR3 DNA sequence: TGCGCCAGCAGAGGGACAAGAGATACTGAAGCTTTCTTT.

The chain joins TRBV4-3 to TRBJ2-1; 9 bases line up with TRBD2. The CDR3 runs 18 residues. Germline V lookup: CDR1 LGHNA, CDR2 YSLEER. After removal of 1 base from V and 9 bases from J, the junction contained 16 bases not matched to a gene. The CDR3 loop is CASSQGPFLGGGAGEQFF. The CDR3 bases are TGCGCCAGCAGCCAAGGACCCTTTCTGGGCGGGGGGGCCGGTGAGCAGTTCTTC.

V and J are TRBV20-1 and TRBJ2-3; D uncertain. The CDR3 length is 12 residues. Trimming cost V 4 bases and J 4 bases, with 9 bases left between them. Looked up from germline, CDR1 is DFQATT and CDR2 is SNEGSKA (reference sequence). The CDR3 spells CSANAGADTQYF. The CDR3 DNA is TGCAGTGCTAACGCCGGAGCAGATACGCAGTATTTT.

This clonotype was picked up a small number of times. The rearrangement links TRBV20-1 to TRBJ2-1; TRBD2 agrees at 11 bases. This CDR3 has 15 amino acids. Germline CDR1 is DFQATT and CDR2 is SNEGSKA (reference sequence). V lost 5 bases, J lost 8 bases, and 11 bases stayed unmatched. CDR3: CSAQLLAGGLHEQFF. CDR3 coding DNA: TGCAGTGCTCAACTCCTAGCGGGAGGTCTCCATGAGCAGTTCTTC.

The chain joins TRBV29-1 to TRBJ2-3; D tentatively reads TRBD1 or TRBD2 (5 bases each). This CDR3 region has 13 residues. Germline V lookup: CDR1 SQVTM, CDR2 ANQGSEA. Trimming left V 4 bases short and J 2 bases short, with 10 bases between. This chain's CDR3 is CSVAGLVTDTQYF. The CDR3, as DNA: TGCAGCGTTGCGGGGCTAGTCACAGATACGCAGTATTTT.

This clonotype has more than one count but fewer than ten. V and J are TRBV7-9 and TRBJ2-5; TRBD1 or TRBD2 may be the D gene (6 bases each). CDR3 size: 13 residues. Germline CDR1 SEHNR, CDR2 FQNEAQ (reference sequence). With 6 bases removed from V and 3 bases from J, the gap between germline ends came to 11 bases. The CDR3 DNA follows: TGTGCCAGCAGTTGGGGGGCTGAAGAGACCCAGTACTTC. Translating gives CASSWGAEETQYF. The whole variable domain, remainder taken from reference TRBV7-9 and TRBJ2-5, is DTGVSQNPRHKITKRGQNVTFRCDPISEHNRLYWYRQTLGQGPEFLTYFQNEAQLEKSRLLSDRFSAERPKGSFSTLEIQRTEQGDSAMYLCASSWGAEETQYFGPGTRLLVL.

In its sample, this clonotype was seen a few times. The V and J genes are TRBV7-2 and TRBJ2-6; 8 bases agree with TRBD2. J was trimmed by 3 bases and V by 1 base; bases with no gene match: 5. CDR1 and CDR2 from the germline V gene are SGHTA and FQGNSA. This CDR3 contains 17 residues. The chain's CDR3 is CASSLVGGRLGANVLTF. The DNA for the CDR3 is TGTGCCAGCAGCTTAGTTGGCGGGAGGCTTGGGGCCAACGTCCTGACTTTC. The whole variable domain, remainder taken from reference TRBV7-2 and TRBJ2-6, is GAGVSQSPSNKVTEKGKDVELRCDPISGHTALYWYRQSLGQGLEFLIYFQGNSAPDKSGLPSDRFSAERTGGSVSTLTIQRTQQEDSAVYLCASSLVGGRLGANVLTFGAGSRLTVL.